The TCR beta chain under discussion was sequenced for a study of cytotoxic CD8 clonotypes in ibrutinib-treated CLL. The overall study: Following treatment for a median around twelve months, range 6 to 36, response samples were then taken. General study points: Baseline-level clonality went beyond age-matched healthy donors and moved in step with circulating CD8+ T-cell counts.

Turning to this clone: Its antigen is unknown.

Profiled with immunoSEQ multiplex PCR; TCRdb holds only in-frame clones, not every one. The sample holds under 300,000 clones, roughly 70% seen once. This CDR3 has 15 amino acids. Germline V CDR1 and CDR2: LNHNV, YYDKDF (reference sequence). The V gene end was trimmed by 6 bases and the J gene end by 1 base; junction bases not matched to a gene: 5. The rearrangement links TRBV15 to TRBJ2-3; 9 bases are shared with TRBD2. This TCR derives from a human donor with chronic lymphocytic leukemia. The starting material was PBMCs, obtained after 24 months of ibrutinib treatment. The CDR3 DNA follows: TGTGCCACCAGTACTTGGACTAGCGGCACAGATACGCAGTATTTT. Its protein is CATSTWTSGTDTQYF.